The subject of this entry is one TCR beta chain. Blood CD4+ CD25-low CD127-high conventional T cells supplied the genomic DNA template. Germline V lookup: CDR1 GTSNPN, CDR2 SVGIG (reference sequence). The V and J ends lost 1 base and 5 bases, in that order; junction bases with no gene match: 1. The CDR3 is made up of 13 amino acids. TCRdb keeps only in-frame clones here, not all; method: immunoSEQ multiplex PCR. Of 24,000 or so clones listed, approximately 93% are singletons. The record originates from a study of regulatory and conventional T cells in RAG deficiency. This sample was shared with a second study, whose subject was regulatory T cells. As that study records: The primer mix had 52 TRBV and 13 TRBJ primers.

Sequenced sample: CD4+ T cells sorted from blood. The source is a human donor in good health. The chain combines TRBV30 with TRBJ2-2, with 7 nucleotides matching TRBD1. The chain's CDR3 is CAWSGGQTGELFF. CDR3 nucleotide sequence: TGTGCCTGGAGTGGGGGACAGACCGGGGAGCTGTTTTTT.